Shown below are 22 T cell receptor beta chains from a single sample sequenced in a study of T cell repertoires in cytomegalovirus infection. Antigens of these TCRs are unknown. One entry per CDR3 protein, called by TCRdb with MiXCR from the reads. In the table there are 140,000 to 150,000 distinct CDR3 sequences, approximately 30% of which are singletons. The sample here was CD8+ T cells from cultured PBMCs, taken from culture after CMV antigen stimulation. These receptors were obtained from a human donor in good health (CMV status not recorded). Some clones in this sample may be carry-over from other donors' samples.

The J gene is TRBJ2-6, the V gene TRBV20-1; D possibly uses TRBD1 or TRBD2 (5 bases each). The CDR3 covers 18 residues. The V gene's germline CDR1 is DFQATT and CDR2 SNEGSKA (reference sequence). V lost 0 bases to trimming and J lost 0 bases, with 15 bases between them. CDR3 sequence reads: CSARDLGRTSSGANVLTF. CDR3 sequence (DNA): TGCAGTGCTAGAGATCTGGGACGGACGAGCTCTGGGGCCAACGTCCTGACTTTC.

The chain couples TRBV30 to TRBJ2-7; D is perhaps TRBD1 (5 bases). The germline CDR1 and CDR2 sequences are GTSNPN and SVGIG (reference sequence). V lost 4 bases and J lost 6, with 16 bases in between. CDR3 size: 13 residues. The chain's CDR3 is CAWIQGDFGEQYF. The CDR3 DNA follows: TGTGCCTGGATCCAAGGGGATTTTGGCGAGCAGTACTTC.

The chain couples TRBV5-6 to TRBJ1-2; maybe TRBD1 (6 bases). The length of the CDR3 is 15 residues. Germline V lookup: CDR1 SGHDT, CDR2 YYEEEE. V gave up 7 bases and J gave up 1 base, with 17 bases separating them. The CDR3 nucleotides read TGTGCCAGCGACAGGACCGGGGACCTTAACTATGGCTACACCTTC. It yields the protein CASDRTGDLNYGYTF.

V is TRBV12-3 or TRBV12-4 and J is TRBJ2-3, with a possible D match to TRBD1 (6 bases). The CDR3 length is 14 residues. Trimming removed 3 bases at V and 5 bases at J, with 12 bases between. The CDR3 here is CASSLVGARDTQYF. The CDR3 DNA is TGTGCCAGCAGTTTGGTGGGGGCCCGAGATACGCAGTATTTT.

In this sample, this clonotype turned up many times. The V call is TRBV12-3 or TRBV12-4, the J call TRBJ1-3; TRBD1 might be the D (5 bases). Trimming removed 2 bases from V and 0 bases from J, with 11 bases in between. The CDR3 is 16 amino acids. In DNA form, the CDR3 reads TGTGCCAGCAGTTTAAATGGGGGGTCCTCTGGAAACACCATATATTTT. Amino acids: CASSLNGGSSGNTIYF.

In this sample, this clonotype turned up a few times. The rearrangement links TRBV7-9 to TRBJ2-3; TRBD2 aligns across 9 bases. The CDR3 consists of 16 residues. Germline trimming cut 8 bases from V and 6 bases from J; bases unmatched to any gene: 15. The V gene's germline CDR1 is SEHNR and CDR2 FQNEAQ (reference sequence). The CDR3 sequence is CASGTRGLAPVDTQYF. Here the CDR3 DNA reads TGTGCCAGCGGCACCCGGGGACTAGCCCCTGTGGATACGCAGTATTTT.

With respect to this clonotype: Relative to the germline gene, one junction end is altered; a read error may explain this. The chain joins TRBV4-1 to TRBJ2-7, with D tentatively TRBD1 (6 bases). This CDR3 has 13 amino acids. CDR1 MGHRA and CDR2 YSYEKL come from the germline V gene. CDR3 bases: TGTGCCAGCAGCAAGGACAGAACCTACGTGCAGTACTTC. Translating it yields CASSKDRTYVQYF.

This clonotype was seen ten or more times. This sequence joins TRBV7-6 and TRBJ2-1, with TRBD1 identical over 7 bases. This CDR3 region has 17 residues. With 0 bases clipped from V and 12 bases from J, the junction kept 17 bases outside the gene matches. Per the germline V gene, CDR1 is SGHVS and CDR2 is FNYEAQ. CDR3 residues: CASSLAREGQSLFGQFF. CDR3 coding DNA: TGTGCCAGCAGCTTAGCCCGTGAGGGACAGAGCCTGTTTGGGCAGTTCTTC.

In this sample, this clonotype turned up many times. The V call is TRBV6-5, the J call TRBJ2-3, with 7 nucleotides matching TRBD2. CDR3 length: 16 residues. Trimming removed 4 bases from V and 1 base from J; junction bases left unmatched: 8. CDR1 MNHEY and CDR2 SVGAGI come from the germline V gene. CDR3 DNA sequence: TGTGCCAGCAGTTCCCAAGCGGGGAGTCGCACAGATACGCAGTATTTT. It encodes CASSSQAGSRTDTQYF.

This clonotype was seen ten or more times. CDR3 amino acids: CASSLADNEQFF. DNA for the CDR3: TGTGCCAGCAGCTTAGCGGACAATGAGCAGTTCTTC. The chain recombines TRBV7-9 with TRBJ2-1; no definite D call. Germline assignment: CDR1 SEHNR and CDR2 FQNEAQ (reference sequence). V lost 0 bases and J 5 bases, leaving 2 bases between the germline ends. The CDR3 runs 12 residues.

V is TRBV5-1 and J is TRBJ1-1; D is undetermined. CDR1 is SGHRS, CDR2 YFSETQ, per germline. There are 14 residues in the CDR3. V shed 3 bases and J shed 0 bases, with 9 bases lying between them. DNA for the CDR3: TGCGCCAGCAGCTGGCGGGCGGTGAACACTGAAGCTTTCTTT. It yields the protein CASSWRAVNTEAFF.

This clonotype showed up many times. The J gene is TRBJ2-7, the V gene TRBV7-2, with 10 bases aligning to TRBD1. Looked up from germline, CDR1 is SGHTA and CDR2 is FQGNSA. This CDR3 contains 14 residues. V lost 1 base and J lost 9; bases outside the gene matches: 6. CDR3 DNA sequence: TGTGCCAGCAGCTTAGGGACAGGGGGACTGGTGCAGTACTTC. Protein product: CASSLGTGGLVQYF. The full variable domain, completed using reference TRBV7-2 and TRBJ2-7, is GAGVSQSPSNKVTEKGKDVELRCDPISGHTALYWYRQSLGQGLEFLIYFQGNSAPDKSGLPSDRFSAERTGGSVSTLTIQRTQQEDSAVYLCASSLGTGGLVQYFGPGTRLTVT.

This chain joins TRBV28 and TRBJ2-3; D perhaps matches TRBD2 (7 bases). Trimming took off 7 bases at V and 2 bases at J, with 22 bases between the two ends. CDR3 length: 17 residues. Per germline, CDR1 MDHEN and CDR2 SYDVKM. This CDR3 is CASNPGGGGPDTDTQYF. DNA for the CDR3: TGTGCCAGCAATCCTGGGGGGGGGGGCCCGGACACAGATACGCAGTATTTT.

This clonotype was seen more than once but under ten times. V is TRBV2 and J is TRBJ2-3, with 9 bases fitting TRBD1. V lost 6 bases and J lost 4; bases outside the gene matches: 8. The CDR3 is 15 residues long. Germline V gene lookup returns CDR1 SNHLY and CDR2 FYNNEI. CDR3 region: CASRETGGLADTQYF. Written as DNA, the CDR3 is TGTGCCAGCAGAGAGACAGGGGGGTTAGCAGATACGCAGTATTTT. Looking up the rest from reference TRBV2 and TRBJ2-3 gives the full variable domain: EPEVTQTPSHQVTQMGQEVILRCVPISNHLYFYWYRQILGQKVEFLVSFYNNEISEKSEIFDDQFSVERPDGSNFTLKIRSTKLEDSAMYFCASRETGGLADTQYFGPGTRLTVL.

This clonotype occurred a few times. The rearrangement uses TRBV7-6 and TRBJ2-1; tentatively, D is TRBD2 (6 bases). Trimming removed 1 base at V and 7 bases at J, with 11 bases between. The germline CDR1 and CDR2 sequences are SGHVS and FNYEAQ. The CDR3 length is 14 residues. CDR3 nucleotide sequence: TGTGCCAGCAGCTTAGGTTCCGGGGGTAATGAGCAGTTCTTC. The encoded protein is CASSLGSGGNEQFF.

This clonotype is a singleton in its sample. The chain has TRBV28 and TRBJ2-7; D might be TRBD1 (6 bases). Trimming took 6 bases from V and 1 from J, leaving 16 bases between them. The V gene's germline CDR1 is MDHEN and CDR2 SYDVKM. The CDR3 is 15 amino acids. CDR3 sequence (DNA): TGTGCCAGCAGCACACAGGGCGGAAATTCCTACGAGCAGTACTTC. Translation: CASSTQGGNSYEQYF.

This clonotype has more than one count but fewer than ten. The chain couples TRBV6-1 to TRBJ2-7; the D is unclear. With 6 bases removed from V and 3 bases from J, the gap between germline ends came to 18 bases. The CDR3 loop spans 15 amino acids. CDR1 is MNHNS and CDR2 is SASEGT in the germline V gene. CDR3 protein: CASRPRVERNYEQYF. CDR3 nucleotide sequence: TGTGCCAGCAGGCCCCGGGTCGAACGAAACTACGAGCAGTACTTC.

V and J are TRBV4-2 and TRBJ1-6, with unresolved D. Germline V gives CDR1 LGHNA, CDR2 YNFKEQ. Deletions cut 2 bases from V and 11 bases from J, with 7 bases between. The length of the CDR3 is 12 residues. The CDR3 reads CASSQFGAPLHF. The CDR3 region has the DNA TGTGCCAGCAGCCAATTTGGAGCACCCCTCCACTTT.

This clonotype was seen ten or more times. The J gene is TRBJ2-2, the V gene TRBV5-1; D may be TRBD1 or TRBD2 (5 bases each). The CDR3 runs 15 residues. V was clipped by 0 bases and J by 4 bases, with 10 bases between them. Looked up from germline, CDR1 is SGHRS and CDR2 is YFSETQ. The CDR3 DNA follows: TGCGCCAGCAGCTTGGCCCCAGGGAGCACCGGGGAGCTGTTTTTT. Translation gives CASSLAPGSTGELFF. Based on the CDR3 plus reference TRBV5-1 and TRBJ2-2, the full variable domain is KAGVTQTPRYLIKTRGQQVTLSCSPISGHRSVSWYQQTPGQGLQFLFEYFSETQRNKGNFPGRFSGRQFSNSRSEMNVSTLELGDSALYLCASSLAPGSTGELFFGEGSRLTVL.

This clonotype came up a few times. The chain employs TRBV19 and TRBJ1-1, with D perhaps matching TRBD1 (6 bases). The V end lost 7 bases, the J end lost 0 bases, and 12 bases lay between the germline ends. This CDR3 has 14 amino acids. From germline, CDR1 is LNHDA and CDR2 SQIVND (reference sequence). The CDR3 region has the DNA TGTGCCAGTACCCCAGGGGTCATGAACACTGAAGCTTTCTTT. Translating it yields CASTPGVMNTEAFF.

The chain links TRBV7-9 to TRBJ1-3, with 8 bases that match TRBD1. This CDR3 spans 16 amino acids. Germline V gene data show CDR1 as SEHNR and CDR2 as FQNEAQ (reference sequence). J gave up 2 bases and V 5 bases, and 8 bases lay outside the gene matches. CDR3 residues: CASSPPGTGAGNTIYF. CDR3 nucleotides: TGTGCCAGCAGCCCACCCGGGACAGGAGCTGGAAACACCATATATTTT.

This clonotype occurred many times. The chain couples TRBV7-9 to TRBJ2-7; either TRBD1 or TRBD2 may supply D (5 bases each). The CDR3 sequence is 15 residues long. V was shortened by 5 bases and J by 3 bases, with 17 bases between the two germline ends. Germline assignment: CDR1 SEHNR and CDR2 FQNEAQ (reference sequence). The CDR3 sequence is CASSPGLGTLYEQYF. In DNA, the CDR3 is TGTGCCAGCAGCCCCGGGTTAGGGACCCTCTACGAGCAGTACTTC.